The 15 T cell receptor beta chains below were found in one sample sequenced in a study of T cell changes during pregnancy in multiple sclerosis. Some clones are missing from TCRdb's copy, which holds only in-frame ones; the method was immunoSEQ multiplex PCR. Among some 70,000 clones listed, just under 95% were seen once. The sample here was peripheral blood, taken after pregnancy. All receptors come from a female donor in good health, enrolled as a control in a pregnancy study.

The CDR3 sequence: CASTFYNEQFF. Here the CDR3 DNA reads TGTGCCAGCACCTTCTACAATGAGCAGTTCTTC. The chain employs TRBV25-1 and TRBJ2-1; D remains unclear. This CDR3 contains 11 residues. The V gene's germline CDR1 is MGHDK and CDR2 SYGVNS. V shed 7 bases and J shed 3 bases, with 4 bases lying between them. The full variable domain, completed using reference TRBV25-1 and TRBJ2-1, is EADIYQTPRYLVIGTGKKITLECSQTMGHDKMYWYQQDPGMELHLIHYSYGVNSTEKGDLSSESTVSRIRTEHFPLTLESARPSHTSQYLCASTFYNEQFFGPGTRLTVL.

This clone was counted a single time. The V gene is TRBV10-3, the J gene TRBJ1-5; D not resolved. Trimming stripped 8 bases from V and 3 bases from J, with 11 bases between. CDR1 is ENHRY and CDR2 is SYGVKD in the germline V gene. The CDR3 length is 13 residues. For the CDR3, the DNA is TGTGCCATCCAGGCAGCGGTCAATCAGCCCCAGCATTTT. It codes for CAIQAAVNQPQHF.

Concerning this clone itself: One junction end disagrees with the germline gene, perhaps due to a read error. The V call is TRBV5-5, the J call TRBJ2-1, with 10 bases identical to TRBD2. The CDR3 totals 16 residues. Germline CDR1 SGHKS, CDR2 YYEKEE (reference sequence). CDR3 coding DNA: TGTGCTAGCAGCTTCTCCGTTAGCGGGGGGTTTTGGGAGCAGTTCTTC. Its translation is CASSFSVSGGFWEQFF.

The chain has TRBV7-9 and TRBJ1-6; D may be TRBD1 (5 bases). Germline lookup yields CDR1 SEHNR and CDR2 FQNEAQ (reference sequence). The CDR3 length is 16 residues. The ends were cut back, 4 bases at V and 1 base at J, with 11 bases in the middle. CDR3 region: CASSSWRTSYNSPLHF. CDR3 nucleotide sequence: TGTGCCAGCAGCTCGTGGCGGACATCCTATAATTCACCCCTCCACTTT.

The V gene is TRBV7-8, the J gene TRBJ2-3; the match to TRBD1 covers 7 bases. The CDR3 loop spans 16 amino acids. V lost 5 bases to trimming and J lost 0 bases; unmatched junction nucleotides: 8. CDR1 is SGHVS and CDR2 is FQNEAQ in the germline V gene. The CDR3 loop is CASSRKPGQSTDTQYF. DNA for the CDR3: TGTGCCAGCAGCCGTAAACCGGGACAGAGCACAGATACGCAGTATTTT.

The V and J genes are TRBV2 and TRBJ2-7; D is undetermined. Trimming took off 7 bases at V and 4 bases at J, with 8 bases between the two ends. Looked up from germline, CDR1 is SNHLY and CDR2 is FYNNEI. There are 11 residues in the CDR3. The CDR3 here is CASKPVYEQYF. CDR3 coding DNA: TGTGCCAGCAAACCAGTGTACGAGCAGTACTTC.

The CDR3 loop reads CASSEDRTDTQYF. CDR3 nucleotides: TGTGCCAGCAGCGAGGACAGGACAGATACGCAGTATTTT. The chain carries TRBV5-4 and TRBJ2-3, with 7 nucleotides matching TRBD1. Germline assignment: CDR1 SGHNT and CDR2 YYREEE (reference sequence). There are 13 residues in the CDR3. V trimming: 4 bases; J trimming: 3 bases; junction bases outside the gene matches: 2. Variable domain in full (rest from reference TRBV5-4 and TRBJ2-3): ETGVTQSPTHLIKTRGQQVTLRCSSQSGHNTVSWYQQALGQGPQFIFQYYREEENGRGNFPPRFSGLQFPNYSSELNVNALELDDSALYLCASSEDRTDTQYFGPGTRLTVL.

The rearrangement joins TRBV7-9 to TRBJ2-7; D is possibly TRBD1 (6 bases). The germline V gene has CDR1 SEHNR and CDR2 FQNEAQ (reference sequence). The CDR3 is made up of 12 amino acids. V gave up 11 bases and J gave up 2 bases, with 13 bases separating them. CDR3 in DNA: TGTGCCTGCCGAGGGGACACCTACGAGCAGTACTTC. Amino acids: CACRGDTYEQYF.

This clone was counted between two and nine times. The CDR3: CASSLPSSSPLHF. As DNA, the CDR3 is TGTGCCAGCAGTCTCCCGTCCTCTTCACCCCTCCACTTT. The chain carries TRBV28 and TRBJ1-6; D remains unclear. Between the trimmed V and J ends, which lost 5 bases and 9 bases, there was a span of 11 bases. The CDR3 extends over 13 amino acids. CDR1 is MDHEN and CDR2 is SYDVKM in the germline V gene.

In this sample, this clone turned up once. The V call is TRBV15, the J call TRBJ1-1, with 8 nucleotides matching TRBD1. The germline CDR1 and CDR2 sequences are LNHNV and YYDKDF (reference sequence). The CDR3 length is 13 residues. V was clipped by 5 bases and J by 7 bases; unmatched bases: 6. The CDR3, as DNA: TGTGCCACCAGCGTAACAGGGGGTGGTGAAGCTTTCTTT. Its translation is CATSVTGGGEAFF.

This chain connects TRBV6-6 to TRBJ2-3, with 7 bases aligning to TRBD2. The CDR3 covers 14 residues. Germline V gene data show CDR1 as MNHNY and CDR2 as SVGAGI (reference sequence). Unmatched junction bases numbered 6, after V lost 6 bases and J lost 3 bases. The CDR3 DNA reads as TGTGCCAGCAGAAAGGACGGGGGGACAGATACGCAGTATTTT. Translation: CASRKDGGTDTQYF.

V and J are TRBV27 and TRBJ2-5, with D maybe TRBD2 (6 bases). CDR3 size: 11 residues. The germline V and J ends were trimmed by 5 bases and 5 bases, with 6 bases remaining between them. CDR1 is MNHEY, CDR2 SMNVEV, per germline (reference sequence). CDR3 in amino acids: CASSRGETQYF. The CDR3 nucleotides are TGTGCCAGCAGTCGGGGGGAGACCCAGTACTTC.

This clone was observed many times. This specimen includes other DNA sequences encoding the same CDR3. The chain uses TRBV6-4 and TRBJ2-3, with 14 bases fitting TRBD2. There are 15 residues in the CDR3. CDR1 and CDR2 (germline): MRHNA, SNTAGT. V lost 4 bases and J lost 4; bases outside the gene matches: 1. DNA for the CDR3: TGTGCCAGCAGTGCGACTAGCGGGGGGGCAGATACGCAGTATTTT. Translating it yields CASSATSGGADTQYF.

The chain links TRBV5-6 to TRBJ2-1; D not certain. CDR3 length: 12 residues. V lost 5 bases, J lost 6 bases, and 9 bases lay in between. Germline CDR1 is SGHDT and CDR2 is YYEEEE. CDR3: CASSEQFNEQFF. CDR3 coding DNA: TGTGCCAGCAGTGAGCAATTCAATGAGCAGTTCTTC.

The gene calls are TRBV19 and TRBJ2-1; 10 nucleotides align to TRBD2. The germline CDR1 and CDR2 sequences are LNHDA and SQIVND (reference sequence). The CDR3 extends over 17 amino acids. Losses at the gene ends were 3 bases for V and 7 bases for J; bases not matched to a gene: 12. CDR3 loop: CASSISGSGRLHNEQFF. The DNA of the CDR3 is TGTGCCAGTAGTATCTCTGGTAGCGGGAGGCTTCATAATGAGCAGTTCTTC.